These 26 T cell receptor beta chains were all obtained from the same sample, sequenced in a study of blood T cells in healthy people across ages. A second PCR, run for roughly 7 to 11 cycles, used a sample-barcoded 5' primer plus a J-beta primer mix. From the 5' RACE reads, TCRdb called clonotypes with MiXCR, one entry per CDR3 protein. This sample has more than 550,000 distinct CDR3 sequences, with 22% found just once. Sequencing used blood. Every receptor here comes from a man in his sixties or seventies in good health.

This clonotype showed up many times. The chain couples TRBV11-2 to TRBJ2-2; no definite D call. The ends were cut back, 3 bases at V and 7 bases at J, with 12 bases in the middle. Germline V gene lookup returns CDR1 SGHAT and CDR2 FQNNGV. This CDR3 spans 14 amino acids. CDR3 sequence (DNA): TGTGCCAGCAGCTTCATTGACTCGGGCGGGGAGCTGTTTTTT. Its protein product is CASSFIDSGGELFF.

The V and J genes are TRBV9 and TRBJ2-1; D assignment may be TRBD1 or TRBD2 (5 bases each). There are 15 residues in the CDR3. In germline, CDR1 is SGDLS, CDR2 YYNGEE. V was cut by 6 bases and J by 5 bases, with 18 bases left in between. The CDR3 protein is CASTARVSADNEQFF. The CDR3 DNA reads TGTGCCAGCACCGCCAGGGTTAGCGCGGACAATGAGCAGTTCTTC.

This chain uses TRBV3-1 with TRBJ1-2; D gene ambiguous. Per the germline V gene, CDR1 is LGHDT and CDR2 is YNNKEL (reference sequence). The CDR3 extends over 15 amino acids. V was trimmed by 1 base and J by 4 bases, leaving 13 bases between them. CDR3 nucleotides: TGTGCCAGCAGCCAAGGCCCCCATGTATCCTATGGCTACACCTTC. Its protein is CASSQGPHVSYGYTF.

J is TRBJ2-1 and V is TRBV15; 10 nucleotides line up with TRBD2. The CDR3 runs to 18 residues. Germline V gives CDR1 LNHNV, CDR2 YYDKDF (reference sequence). Trimming took 0 bases from V and 7 from J; bases not matched to a gene: 12. CDR3 residues: CATSRDWRSSGSKNEQFF. The CDR3 DNA sequence: TGTGCCACCAGCAGAGATTGGAGGTCTAGCGGGAGTAAGAATGAGCAGTTCTTC.

There are a few counts of this clonotype. The chain joins TRBV20-1 to TRBJ1-2; TRBD1 might be the D (5 bases). V was clipped by 5 bases and J by 6 bases, with 13 bases between them. Per the germline V gene, CDR1 is DFQATT and CDR2 is SNEGSKA (reference sequence). There are 12 residues in the CDR3. The CDR3 protein is CSAPNDRNGYTF. For the CDR3, the DNA is TGCAGTGCTCCAAATGACAGAAATGGCTACACCTTC.

The rearrangement uses TRBV20-1 and TRBJ2-1; TRBD2 matches at 12 bases. V dropped 4 bases and J dropped 0; count of bases not matched to a gene: 4. The length of the CDR3 is 16 residues. In germline, CDR1 is DFQATT, CDR2 SNEGSKA (reference sequence). DNA of the CDR3: TGCAGTGCTAAAGGACTAGCGGGAAGCTCCTACAATGAGCAGTTCTTC. This encodes CSAKGLAGSSYNEQFF.

This clonotype was seen only a few times. The genes are TRBV20-1 and TRBJ2-5, with 8 bases matching TRBD2. CDR3 length: 19 amino acids. Germline CDR1 and CDR2: DFQATT and SNEGSKA (reference sequence). J lost 3 bases, V lost 1 base, and 19 bases had no gene match. The CDR3 DNA sequence: TGCAGTGCTAGAGGAAAAAAGCGGGGGCCGCTTCTAGCTGAAGAGACCCAGTACTTC. Protein: CSARGKKRGPLLAEETQYF.

On this clonotype itself: One junction end does not reproduce the germline sequence, and a read error may be involved. The CDR3 DNA follows: TGTGCCGGCAGTGTGGGCACAGATACGCAGTATTTT. This encodes CAGSVGTDTQYF. This rearrangement joins TRBV12-3 or TRBV12-4 to TRBJ2-3; D remains ambiguous. This CDR3 contains 12 residues.

The gene calls are TRBV19 and TRBJ2-5; D might be TRBD1 (6 bases). The tail of the sequence fits TRBJ2-1 better, so the J call may be wrong. This CDR3 comprises 15 residues. The germline gives CDR1 LNHDA, CDR2 SQIVND (reference sequence). As DNA, the CDR3 is TGTGCCAGTAGTACTTTGGGGACACCCACTGATGAGCAGTTCTTC. Protein sequence: CASSTLGTPTDEQFF.

This clonotype was recorded only once. The chain has TRBV20-1 and TRBJ2-4, with 9 bases fitting TRBD2. V lost 0 bases and J lost 5; bases outside the gene matches: 8. The germline V gene has CDR1 DFQATT and CDR2 SNEGSKA (reference sequence). The CDR3 extends over 16 amino acids. The DNA of the CDR3 is TGCAGTGCTAGAGATGCCCTAGCGGGATTGGAAAACATTCAGTACTTC. Translated: CSARDALAGLENIQYF.

The J gene is TRBJ1-4, the V gene TRBV20-1; D not resolved. Looked up from germline, CDR1 is DFQATT and CDR2 is SNEGSKA (reference sequence). V lost 6 bases to trimming and J lost 8 bases, with 16 bases between them. The CDR3 loop spans 13 amino acids. The CDR3 region has the DNA TGCAGTGCCCGGGAGGGATCCAAAGAAAAACTGTTTTTT. Amino acid sequence: CSAREGSKEKLFF.

V and J are TRBV7-8 and TRBJ1-6, with D unresolved. Trimming removed 4 bases at V and 14 bases at J, with 12 bases between. The germline V gene encodes CDR1 SGHVS and CDR2 FQNEAQ. The CDR3 has 12 amino acids. The CDR3 DNA reads TGTGCCAGCAGCTCTGGACTTGGGGCCCTCCACTTT. Translation gives CASSSGLGALHF. Based on the CDR3 plus reference TRBV7-8 and TRBJ1-6, the full variable domain is GAGVSQSPRYKVAKRGQDVALRCDPISGHVSLFWYQQALGQGPEFLTYFQNEAQLDKSGLPSDRFFAERPEGSVSTLKIQRTQQEDSAVYLCASSSGLGALHFGNGTRLTVT.

A single count supports this clonotype. Written as DNA, the CDR3 is TGCAGCGTCGGGACAGGGGGGGATACTGAAGCTTTCTTT. This codes for CSVGTGGDTEAFF. The chain uses TRBV29-1 and TRBJ1-1; 11 bases are a match to TRBD1. The trim removed 6 bases at V and 5 bases at J, leaving 5 bases unmatched. The CDR3 has 13 amino acids. The germline CDR1 and CDR2 sequences are SQVTM and ANQGSEA.

Concerning this clonotype: At one end the junction does not follow the germline gene, possibly because of a read error. The CDR3 nucleotides read TGTGCCAGCAGGCTAGCCGGGGGATTTGCAGATACGGAGTATTTT. Translating gives CASRLAGGFADTEYF. This chain uses TRBV12-3 or TRBV12-4 with TRBJ2-3, with D tentatively TRBD2 (6 bases). This CDR3 contains 15 residues.

This clonotype has just a few counts. The gene calls are TRBV5-1 and TRBJ2-1, with TRBD2 matching over 10 bases. Germline CDR1 and CDR2: SGHRS and YFSETQ. After removal of 0 bases from V and 8 bases from J, the junction contained 5 bases not matched to a gene. CDR3 length: 15 residues. The CDR3 is CASSLDGTSVYEQFF. The CDR3 nucleotides read TGCGCCAGCAGCTTGGACGGGACTAGCGTGTATGAGCAGTTCTTC.

The genes are TRBV12-3 or TRBV12-4 and TRBJ1-5, with 9 positions matching TRBD1. The V gene end was trimmed by 6 bases and the J gene end by 1 base; junction bases not matched to a gene: 10. The CDR3 is 17 amino acids. CDR3 in amino acids: CASRRTGTGTSNQPQHF. CDR3 in DNA: TGTGCCAGCAGACGAACCGGGACAGGGACCAGCAATCAGCCCCAGCATTTT.

This clonotype occurred a few times. The chain uses TRBV12-3 or TRBV12-4 and TRBJ1-6; D gene unclear. V was clipped by 3 bases and J by 7 bases, with 10 bases between them. The CDR3 covers 14 residues. The CDR3 DNA is TGTGCCAGCAGTTTGGTAGAGGTGAATTCACCCCTCCACTTT. Its protein product is CASSLVEVNSPLHF.

A few counts support this clonotype. The chain joins TRBV18 to TRBJ2-7, with 7 bases identical to TRBD1. The V and J ends lost 1 base and 5 bases, in that order; junction bases with no gene match: 5. The CDR3 length is 14 residues. The germline V gene has CDR1 KGHSH and CDR2 LQKENI. In DNA form, the CDR3 reads TGTGCCAGCTCACCACGACAGGGTATCGACGAGCAGTACTTC. Translation: CASSPRQGIDEQYF.

V is TRBV18 and J is TRBJ2-1, with 8 nucleotides matching TRBD1. Germline CDR1 KGHSH, CDR2 LQKENI. The CDR3 loop spans 16 amino acids. V lost 8 bases to trimming and J lost 6 bases; unmatched junction nucleotides: 15. CDR3 amino acids: CASQPSDRGYGNEQFF. The CDR3 DNA reads TGTGCCAGCCAACCAAGCGACAGGGGATATGGCAATGAGCAGTTCTTC.

This clonotype was detected a few times. This chain connects TRBV27 to TRBJ2-1, with TRBD2 as a possible D gene (7 bases). The J call may be wrong; the DNA end is better matched by TRBJ2-7. CDR3 length: 15 amino acids. From germline, CDR1 is MNHEY and CDR2 SMNVEV (reference sequence). The CDR3 nucleotides read TGTGCCAGCAGTTTAGTGGCGGGGGCCCTATACGAGCAGTACTTC. This encodes CASSLVAGALYEQYF.

This clonotype has more than one count but fewer than ten. The chain has TRBV28 and TRBJ1-5; TRBD1 agrees at 8 bases. CDR1 MDHEN and CDR2 SYDVKM come from the germline V gene. The length of the CDR3 is 19 residues. Trimming cost V 9 bases and J 0 bases; bases outside gene matches: 19. The CDR3 region is CARSLSNGQGSFSNQPQHF. CDR3 DNA sequence: TGTGCCAGAAGCTTAAGCAACGGACAGGGAAGTTTTAGCAATCAGCCCCAGCATTTT.

The J gene is TRBJ2-7, the V gene TRBV20-1, with 9 bases that match TRBD2. Trimming cost V 4 bases and J 5 bases; bases outside gene matches: 6. The CDR3 consists of 13 residues. CDR1 and CDR2 (germline): DFQATT, SNEGSKA (reference sequence). This CDR3 reads CSAIVAGAHEQYF. For the CDR3, the DNA is TGCAGTGCTATTGTAGCGGGGGCCCACGAGCAGTACTTC.

The genes are TRBV6-5 and TRBJ2-3, with D possibly matching TRBD1 (6 bases). The CDR3 runs 15 residues. Trimming shortened V by 6 bases and J by 6 bases, and 19 bases separated the two germline ends. The germline CDR1 and CDR2 sequences are MNHEY and SVGAGI. The CDR3 is CASSRLSSQGDTQYF. CDR3 bases: TGTGCCAGCAGCCGACTTTCGAGTCAGGGGGATACGCAGTATTTT.

V and J are TRBV6-6 and TRBJ1-2; the match to TRBD1 covers 9 bases. CDR3 length equals 16 residues. J was trimmed by 7 bases and V by 0 bases; bases with no gene match: 9. Germline lookup yields CDR1 MNHNY and CDR2 SVGAGI (reference sequence). This CDR3 is CASSYSLDRGGSGYTF. The CDR3 DNA is TGTGCCAGCAGTTACTCGTTGGACAGGGGTGGTAGTGGCTACACCTTC.

J is TRBJ2-5 and V is TRBV7-9; D is ambiguous. The J call may not be correct, given that the DNA end is closer to TRBJ2-7. The CDR3 spans 13 residues. Germline V gene data show CDR1 as SEHNR and CDR2 as FQNEAQ (reference sequence). The CDR3 DNA is TGTGCCAGCAGCTTAAGAGTCCGCTACGAGCAGTACTTC. Encoded protein: CASSLRVRYEQYF.

The chain recombines TRBV5-1 with TRBJ2-3, with no clear D. Trimming took 0 bases from V and 0 from J, leaving 11 bases between them. The CDR3 consists of 16 residues. Germline CDR1 SGHRS, CDR2 YFSETQ. The CDR3 sequence: CASSLEAYTSTDTQYF. The CDR3 DNA sequence: TGCGCCAGCAGCTTGGAGGCGTACACTAGCACAGATACGCAGTATTTT.